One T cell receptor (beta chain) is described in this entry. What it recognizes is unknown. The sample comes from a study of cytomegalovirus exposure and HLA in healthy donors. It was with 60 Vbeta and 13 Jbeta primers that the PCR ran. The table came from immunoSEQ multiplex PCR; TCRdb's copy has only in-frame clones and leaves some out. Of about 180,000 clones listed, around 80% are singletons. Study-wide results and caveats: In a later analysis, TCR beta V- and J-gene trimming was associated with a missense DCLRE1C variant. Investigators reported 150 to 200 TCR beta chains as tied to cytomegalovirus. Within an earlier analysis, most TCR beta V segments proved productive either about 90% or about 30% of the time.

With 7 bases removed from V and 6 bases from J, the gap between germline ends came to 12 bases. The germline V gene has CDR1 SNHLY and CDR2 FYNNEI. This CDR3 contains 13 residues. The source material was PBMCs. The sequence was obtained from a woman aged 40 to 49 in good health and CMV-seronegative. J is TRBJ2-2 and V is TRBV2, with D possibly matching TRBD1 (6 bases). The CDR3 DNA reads TGTGCCAGCAAGAAGACAGGTCCCGGGGAGCTGTTTTTT. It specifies CASKKTGPGELFF.